Sequencing of this TCR beta chain was carried out in a study of vaccination and CD4 T cells after COVID-19. General study findings and limits: It was found that, in convalescent patients, 304 of 307 vaccine-specific clones were spike mono-reactive.

Germline loops: CDR1 LNHDA, CDR2 SQIVND (reference sequence). V was shortened by 5 bases and J by 3 bases, with 10 bases between the two germline ends. The CDR3 extends over 13 amino acids. Treatment specified: roughly 10-day PBMC culture with coronavirus spike peptide pools or control peptides (ViraFEST assay). Once obtained from cultured CD4+ T cells, the DNA was sequenced using the Oncomine TCR Beta short-read assay. TCRdb fed the PCR reads into MiXCR, producing one record per CDR3 protein. The data show roughly 9,800 distinct CDR3 sequences, about 50% seen once. As concerns this clonotype: Antigen unknown.

The material sequenced was CD4+ T cells from blood, cultured in vitro. The rearrangement uses TRBV19 and TRBJ1-1; possibly TRBD1 for D (5 bases). The sequence came from a human donor who had recovered from COVID-19. The chain's CDR3 is CASSARGHTEAFF. The CDR3 DNA is TGTGCCAGTAGTGCTAGGGGCCACACTGAAGCTTTCTTT.